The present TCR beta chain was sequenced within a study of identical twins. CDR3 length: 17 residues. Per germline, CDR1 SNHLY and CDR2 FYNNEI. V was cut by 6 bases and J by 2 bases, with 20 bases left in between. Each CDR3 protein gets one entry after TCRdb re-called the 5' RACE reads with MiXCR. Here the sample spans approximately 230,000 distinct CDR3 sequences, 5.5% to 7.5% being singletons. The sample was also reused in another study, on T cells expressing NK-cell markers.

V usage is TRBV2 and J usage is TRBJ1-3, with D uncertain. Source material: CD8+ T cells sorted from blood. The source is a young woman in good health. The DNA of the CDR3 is TGTGCCAGCAGCGAGGATGCGAGAAATGGCGCTGGAAACACCATATATTTT. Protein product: CASSEDARNGAGNTIYF.